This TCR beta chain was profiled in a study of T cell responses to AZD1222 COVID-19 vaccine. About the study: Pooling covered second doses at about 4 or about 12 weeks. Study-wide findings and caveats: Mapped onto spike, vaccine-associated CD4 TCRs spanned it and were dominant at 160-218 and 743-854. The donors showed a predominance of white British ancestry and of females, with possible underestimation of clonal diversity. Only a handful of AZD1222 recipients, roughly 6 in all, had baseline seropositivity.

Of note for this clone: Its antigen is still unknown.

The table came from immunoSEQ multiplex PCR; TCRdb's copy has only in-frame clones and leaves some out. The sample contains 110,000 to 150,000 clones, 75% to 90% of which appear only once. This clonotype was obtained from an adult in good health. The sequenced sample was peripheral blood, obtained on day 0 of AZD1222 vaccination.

CDR3 bases: TGTGCCAGCAGTTTTCTCGGGGGAGGCAATGAGCAGTTCTTC. It is translated as CASSFLGGGNEQFF. The J gene is TRBJ2-1, the V gene TRBV6-2 or TRBV6-3, with a tentative D call TRBD2 (6 bases). This CDR3 has 14 residues. CDR1 MNHEY and CDR2 SVGEGT come from the germline V gene. V lost 4 bases and J 6 bases, leaving 13 bases between the germline ends.